This TCR beta chain was captured in a study of CD4 T cells in relation to SARS-CoV-2 and coronaviruses. Across the study: TCR beta CDR3s were sequenced after roughly eleven-day antigen culture of PBMCs. Controls used an HIV-1 Nef peptide pool or no peptide. The HLA restriction of the shared crossreactive spike epitopes was mapped.

Before the COVID-19 pandemic, during about 2011-2019, CD4+ T cells were taken from unexposed donors. The cells were cultured for around ten days before CD4+ T cells were isolated. Cultures held two million PBMCs per well with about 10 IU/ml IL-2. Sequencing was performed with immunoSEQ multiplex PCR; in TCRdb, only in-frame clones are kept and a portion is missing. The sample contains about 21,000 clones, about 79% of which appear only once. The germline V gene encodes CDR1 SNHLY and CDR2 FYNNEI. Trimming removed 3 bases at V and 5 bases at J, with 17 bases between. The CDR3 is made up of 15 amino acids. Concerning this clone itself: Its target is not known.

V is TRBV2 and J is TRBJ2-7; TRBD2 might be the D (5 bases). Sequencing was done on a sample of CD4+ T cells from PBMCs, cultured in vitro. This clonotype was obtained from a human donor in good health. For the CDR3, the DNA is TGTGCCAGCAGTGAGAGCGGATCACCTACTCACGAGCAGTACTTC. This codes for CASSESGSPTHEQYF.